The clone carrying this T cell receptor beta chain has a count of ten or more. V shed 7 bases and J shed 2 bases, with 9 bases lying between them. CDR1 is SGHRS, CDR2 YFSETQ, per germline. This CDR3 has 13 residues. This record comes from a study of neurological immune-mediated disorders. Regarding time point: technical triplicate 1. Sorted libraries were made with about 1 million CD4+ or CD8+ T cells. Each CDR3 protein gets one entry after TCRdb re-called the 5' RACE reads with MiXCR. In the table there are tens of thousands of distinct CDR3 sequences, around 14% of which are singletons. The source is a female donor with HTLV-1-associated myelopathy (HAM/TSP). Sequenced material: CD4+ T cells from blood. The chain couples TRBV5-1 to TRBJ2-2, with D unresolved. In nucleotides, the CDR3 is TGCGCCAGCCATGACATTAACACCGGGGAGCTGTTTTTT. It encodes CASHDINTGELFF.